This T cell receptor beta chain is drawn from a study of PD-L1 blockade in urothelial cancer. Time point in this sample: pretreatment peripheral blood. Germline values: CDR1 SGHRS, CDR2 YFSETQ. The V and J ends lost 5 bases and 11 bases, in that order; junction bases with no gene match: 15. The CDR3 has 14 amino acids. Assay: immunoSEQ multiplex PCR; the TCRdb copy retains only in-frame clones and omits some. This table has about 85,000 clones, approximately 87% appearing once. The rearrangement links TRBV5-1 to TRBJ1-1; 7 bases align to TRBD1. The sequence was collected from a man between 60 and 75 years old with urothelial cancer. Sequences were derived from PBMCs, sampled around atezolizumab (anti-PD-L1) treatment. CDR3 residues: CASSPDRTYLGAFF. Here the CDR3 DNA reads TGCGCCAGCAGTCCGGACAGGACGTACCTTGGCGCTTTCTTT. Variable domain in full (rest from reference TRBV5-1 and TRBJ1-1): KAGVTQTPRYLIKTRGQQVTLSCSPISGHRSVSWYQQTPGQGLQFLFEYFSETQRNKGNFPGRFSGRQFSNSRSEMNVSTLELGDSALYLCASSPDRTYLGAFFGQGTRLTVV.